This T cell receptor beta chain was sequenced for a study of control samples from healthy donors and cancer patients. This CDR3 spans 13 amino acids. In germline, CDR1 is MNHEY, CDR2 SMNVEV (reference sequence). V lost 4 bases and J lost 8, with 11 bases in between. The assay was immunoSEQ multiplex PCR, and TCRdb's table has in-frame clones only and misses some. Of about 55,000 clones listed, around 95% are singletons. Material for sequencing was blood. The J gene is TRBJ1-4, the V gene TRBV27; D unresolved. The source of this sequence is a young woman in good health. The CDR3 sequence: CASSYQADEKLFF. CDR3 bases: TGTGCCAGCAGTTACCAAGCCGACGAAAAACTGTTTTTT. Combining the CDR3 with reference TRBV27 and TRBJ1-4 gives the whole variable domain EAQVTQNPRYLITVTGKKLTVTCSQNMNHEYMSWYRQDPGLGLRQIYYSMNVEVTDKGDVPEGYKVSRKEKRNFPLILESPSPNQTSLYFCASSYQADEKLFFGSGTQLSVL.